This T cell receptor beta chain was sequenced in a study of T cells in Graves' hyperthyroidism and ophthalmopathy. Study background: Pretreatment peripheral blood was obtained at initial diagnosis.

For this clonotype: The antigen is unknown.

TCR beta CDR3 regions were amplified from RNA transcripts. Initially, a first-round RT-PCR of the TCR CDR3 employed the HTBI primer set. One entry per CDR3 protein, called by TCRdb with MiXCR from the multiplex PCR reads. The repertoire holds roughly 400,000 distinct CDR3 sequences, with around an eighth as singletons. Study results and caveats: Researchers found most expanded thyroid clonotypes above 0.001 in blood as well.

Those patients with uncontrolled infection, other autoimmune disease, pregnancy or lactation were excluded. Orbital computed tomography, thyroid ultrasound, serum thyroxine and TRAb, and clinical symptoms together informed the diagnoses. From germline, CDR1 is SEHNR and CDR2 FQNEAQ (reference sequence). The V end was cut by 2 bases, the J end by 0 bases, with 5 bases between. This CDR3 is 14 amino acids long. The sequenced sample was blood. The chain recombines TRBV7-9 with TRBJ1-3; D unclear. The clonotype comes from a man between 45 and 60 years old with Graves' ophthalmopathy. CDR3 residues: CASSLRGSGNTIYF. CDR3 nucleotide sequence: TGTGCCAGCAGCTTACGTGGCTCTGGAAACACCATATATTTT. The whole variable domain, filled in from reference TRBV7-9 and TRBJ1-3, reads DTGVSQNPRHKITKRGQNVTFRCDPISEHNRLYWYRQTLGQGPEFLTYFQNEAQLEKSRLLSDRFSAERPKGSFSTLEIQRTEQGDSAMYLCASSLRGSGNTIYFGEGSWLTVV.